The rows below give T cell receptor beta chains drawn from one sample of a study of blood T cell repertoires in COVID-19. Profiling relied on immunoSEQ multiplex PCR, and the TCRdb table lists in-frame clones only, not all of them. The top ten hold roughly 2.3% of the sample, which has 55,000 to 80,000 clones, around 90% seen once. The sample was peripheral blood. The receptors were gathered from a human donor in a cohort sampled during active COVID-19. Both conserved end residues are part of each CDR3. Each record gives: CDR3 length, clone size, D gene, J gene, V gene, CDR3 DNA, CDR3 protein. D genes are given only for firm matches. Size is omitted from some rows. Given values are once, few, many or a class for expanded clones.

19,NA,TRBD2,TRBJ2-5,TRBV5-1,TGCGCCAGCAGCTTGGCCTTGATAGCGGGGGGGCCGAGGCAAGAGACCCAGTACTTC,CASSLALIAGGPRQETQYF
14,NA,NA,TRBJ1-1,TRBV15,TGTGCCACCAGTAGTTGGGGCTTGAACACTGAAGCTTTCTTT,CATSSWGLNTEAFF
15,NA,TRBD1,TRBJ2-5,TRBV19,TGTGCCAGTAGTGTACAGGGGGCGGACGCAGAGACCCAGTACTTC,CASSVQGADAETQYF
15,once,TRBD2,TRBJ2-2,TRBV3-1/TRBV3-2,TGTGCCAGCAGCCGTCGGGGGGGGAGCGCCGGGGAGCTGTTTTTT,CASSRRGGSAGELFF
14,NA,NA,TRBJ2-1,TRBV5-1,TGCGCCAGCAGCTTGTCCCTCTCCTACAATGAGCAGTTCTTC,CASSLSLSYNEQFF
15,NA,NA,TRBJ1-3,TRBV7-8,TGTGCCAGCAGCCCGGGGGGGTTCTCTGGAAACACCATATATTTT,CASSPGGFSGNTIYF
13,NA,TRBD2,TRBJ2-3,TRBV2,TGTGCCAGCAGAGTAAATAGCGGGAGGACTCAGTATTTT,CASRVNSGRTQYF
19,NA,NA,TRBJ2-6,TRBV14,TGTGCCAGCAGCCGCCGGTCAGGGCCATCTGGGTCTGGGGCCAACGTCCTGACTTTC,CASSRRSGPSGSGANVLTF
14,once,NA,TRBJ1-5,TRBV6-6,TGTGCCACGGTGGACAGCCATAGCAATCAGCCCCAGCATTTT,CATVDSHSNQPQHF
15,once,NA,TRBJ2-2,TRBV10-2,TGCGCCCCCAGCCGACGGGAGTCGAGCACCGGGGAGCTGTTTTTT,CAPSRRESSTGELFF
16,NA,TRBD1,TRBJ2-7,TRBV7-2,TGTGCCAGCAGCTCTACGCTGACAGGGTGGGTAAGTCCCCAGTACTTC,CASSSTLTGWVSPQYF
15,once,TRBD2,TRBJ2-1,TRBV2,TGTGCCAGCAGGGGGACTAGCGGGGGGCACAATGAGCAGTTCTTC,CASRGTSGGHNEQFF
16,NA,NA,TRBJ2-3,TRBV9,TGTGCCAGCAGCGTAGGGTTCGGGACTCCCACAGATACGCAGTATTTT,CASSVGFGTPTDTQYF
17,NA,NA,TRBJ2-2,TRBV7-9,TGTGCCAGCAGCTTATCCCGAGGGGGAGGGCTGACCGGGGAGCTGTTTTTT,CASSLSRGGGLTGELFF
13,few,TRBD2,TRBJ2-1,TRBV29-1,TGCAGCGTAGGGGCGGGGGGGCGCAATGAGCAGTTCTTC,CSVGAGGRNEQFF
12,NA,NA,TRBJ2-7,TRBV24-1,TGTGCCACCAGTGATTTGCGGGGTCGTCGGTACTTC,CATSDLRGRRYF
16,NA,TRBD1,TRBJ1-3,TRBV7-8,TGTGCCAGCAGCTCCGGACAGGGAATATCTGGAAACACCATATATTTT,CASSSGQGISGNTIYF
15,NA,TRBD2,TRBJ2-7,TRBV13,TGTGCCAGCAGCTGGGGAGGGAGGGGAGCCTACGAGCAGTACTTC,CASSWGGRGAYEQYF
13,once,NA,TRBJ2-5,TRBV28,TGTGCCAGCAGTTCCGGACAGCAAGAGACCCAGTACTTC,CASSSGQQETQYF
11,NA,NA,TRBJ1-1,TRBV20-1,TGCAGTGCCGGTCCTGCAGGGGCAGCTTTCTTT,CSAGPAGAAFF
17,few,TRBD2,TRBJ2-1,TRBV10-3,TGTGCCGTAATACCGGGACTAGCGGGAGGTAATTTGAATGAGCAGTTCTTC,CAVIPGLAGGNLNEQFF
15,once,NA,TRBJ1-2,TRBV6-1,TGTGCCAGCAGTGAAATAGGCAGGGTCGACTATGGCTACACCTTC,CASSEIGRVDYGYTF
13,once,TRBD1,TRBJ1-5,TRBV12-3/TRBV12-4,TGTGCCAGCAGAGGGACAGCCAGAGAGCCCCAGCATTTT,CASRGTAREPQHF
18,once,TRBD2,TRBJ2-2,TRBV27,TGTGCCAGCAGCCTCTATTCGCCTAGCGGGACGAACACCGGGGAGCTGTTTTTT,CASSLYSPSGTNTGELFF
14,NA,TRBD1,TRBJ1-6,TRBV28,TGTGCCAGCAAACCGGACAGGGTTGTATCACCCCTCCACTTT,CASKPDRVVSPLHF
13,NA,NA,TRBJ2-5,TRBV19,TGTGCCAGTAGTATGGTAGGGGAAAAGACCCAGTACTTC,CASSMVGEKTQYF
15,NA,NA,TRBJ1-2,TRBV4-3,TGCGCCAGCAGCCCATCCCGTCGGGGGAACTATGGCTACACCTTC,CASSPSRRGNYGYTF
13,NA,TRBD2,TRBJ2-1,TRBV6-4,TGTGCCAGCAGTGACTCGAGTACTAGCGGGCAGTTCTTC,CASSDSSTSGQFF
17,NA,TRBD1,TRBJ1-6,TRBV18,TGTGCCAGCTCACCATGGTCCGGCAGGGGGTCTGTTTCACCCCTCCACTTT,CASSPWSGRGSVSPLHF
18,NA,TRBD2,TRBJ2-5,TRBV5-1,TGCGCCAGCAGCTTGGGACTAATCACTAGCGGGAGGCGAGAGACCCAGTACTTC,CASSLGLITSGRRETQYF
15,NA,NA,TRBJ2-2,TRBV5-4,TGTGCCAGCAGCTTTCGTGACGGGTTGGCCGGGGAGCTGTTTTTT,CASSFRDGLAGELFF
19,NA,NA,TRBJ2-1,TRBV7-9,TGTGCCAGCAGCTTAGACAGGGCAATTGGATCCCGTCTCCTCAATGAGCAGTTCTTC,CASSLDRAIGSRLLNEQFF
15,NA,NA,TRBJ2-2,TRBV19,TGTGCCAGTAAGGCGGGCAACTGGAACACCGGGGAGCTGTTTTTT,CASKAGNWNTGELFF
17,once,NA,TRBJ1-1,TRBV5-1,TGCGCCAGCAGCTTGGCCGCGGGGGGGATGTTCGGCACTGAAGCTTTCTTT,CASSLAAGGMFGTEAFF
15,NA,TRBD1,TRBJ2-2,TRBV7-9,TGTGCCAGCGGTCTCGGGACAGGGGGCTTCGGGGAGCTGTTTTTT,CASGLGTGGFGELFF
17,NA,NA,TRBJ1-3,TRBV5-1,TGCGCCAGCAGCTTGGGTATAGAAGCCTTCTCTGGAAACACCATATATTTT,CASSLGIEAFSGNTIYF
17,NA,TRBD1,TRBJ1-6,TRBV7-2,TGTGCCAGCAGCTCGGGACAGGGGAGAGGGGTCCGATCACCCCTCCACTTT,CASSSGQGRGVRSPLHF
12,NA,NA,TRBJ1-2,TRBV29-1,TGCAGCGTTGAGCCAGGGGCATATGGCTACACCTTC,CSVEPGAYGYTF
12,NA,TRBD1,TRBJ1-2,TRBV28,TGTGCCAGCAGCCGCAGACAGGGTTCCTACACCTTC,CASSRRQGSYTF
10,NA,NA,TRBJ1-2,TRBV28,TGTGCCAGCAGCAAATATGGCTACACCTTC,CASSKYGYTF
17,NA,TRBD1,TRBJ1-3,TRBV27,TGTGCCAGCAGAGGTGGGACAGGGGGTATCTCTGGAAACACCATATATTTT,CASRGGTGGISGNTIYF
16,NA,NA,TRBJ2-7,TRBV5-5,TGTGCCAGCAGCTCTCCCCCCGGCAGGTCTGCCTACGAGCAGTACTTC,CASSSPPGRSAYEQYF
15,once,TRBD1,TRBJ2-5,TRBV9,TGTGCCAGCAGCGCGGAGCCAGGGGGCCGAGAGACCCAGTACTTC,CASSAEPGGRETQYF
13,NA,TRBD1,TRBJ2-1,TRBV7-9,TGTGCCAGCAGCGACAGGGATCGCAATGAGCAGTTCTTC,CASSDRDRNEQFF
14,once,NA,TRBJ1-1,TRBV27,TGTGCCAGCCGCCTGAGGCCCAAGAACACTGAAGCTTTCTTT,CASRLRPKNTEAFF
12,NA,TRBD1,TRBJ2-7,TRBV2,TGTGCCAGCAAAGGGGGCCCCTACGAGCAGTACTTC,CASKGGPYEQYF
17,NA,TRBD1,TRBJ1-5,TRBV5-1,TGCGCCAGCAGCTTGGGAGACAGGGGAGTAAGCAATCAGCCCCAGCATTTT,CASSLGDRGVSNQPQHF
14,NA,NA,TRBJ2-1,TRBV4-3,TGCGCCAGCAGCCAAGAGGTAGCGGACAATGAGCAGTTCTTC,CASSQEVADNEQFF
14,few,NA,TRBJ1-2,TRBV27,TGTGCCAGCAGTTTATCGGCGGGGCCATATGGCTACACCTTC,CASSLSAGPYGYTF
14,NA,NA,TRBJ2-7,TRBV6-5,TGTGCCAGCCGACGGGGGGCGAGCTCCTACGAGCAGTACTTC,CASRRGASSYEQYF
13,NA,NA,TRBJ2-3,TRBV5-6,TGTGCCAGCAGCTTGATGGAGACAGATACGCAGTATTTT,CASSLMETDTQYF
16,NA,NA,TRBJ2-7,TRBV5-1,TGCGCCAGCAGCTTCCTAGGGGCTACGACTTCCTACGAGCAGTACTTC,CASSFLGATTSYEQYF
13,NA,NA,TRBJ1-1,TRBV28,TGTGCCAGCAGAGGCAGGGGTAACACTGAAGCTTTCTTT,CASRGRGNTEAFF
14,NA,NA,TRBJ1-1,TRBV13,TGTGCCAGCAGCTTAGGTGGCAGGGCGCCTGAAGCTTTCTTT,CASSLGGRAPEAFF
12,NA,NA,TRBJ1-1,TRBV6-5,TGTGCCAGCCAGGTTCTCGACACTGAAGCTTTCTTT,CASQVLDTEAFF
12,NA,TRBD1,TRBJ2-7,TRBV28,TGTGCCAGCAGTTCCCCCACAGGGGCTTGGAACTTC,CASSSPTGAWNF